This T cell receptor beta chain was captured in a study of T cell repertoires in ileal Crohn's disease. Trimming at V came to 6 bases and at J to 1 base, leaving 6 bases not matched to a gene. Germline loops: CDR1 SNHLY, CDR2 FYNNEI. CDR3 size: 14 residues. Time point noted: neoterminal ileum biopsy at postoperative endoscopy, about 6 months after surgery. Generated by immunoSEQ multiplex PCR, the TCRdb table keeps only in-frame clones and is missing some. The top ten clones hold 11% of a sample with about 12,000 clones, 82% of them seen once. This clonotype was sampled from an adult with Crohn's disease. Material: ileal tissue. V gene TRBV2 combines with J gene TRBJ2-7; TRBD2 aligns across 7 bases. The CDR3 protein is CASRSQGGSYEQYF. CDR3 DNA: TGTGCCAGCAGGTCGCAGGGAGGGTCCTACGAGCAGTACTTC.